This is a list of T cell receptor beta chains from one sample in a study of blood T cells in healthy people across ages. TCRdb reprocessed the 5' RACE reads with MiXCR, giving one entry per CDR3 protein. The sample shows roughly 1.9 million distinct CDR3 sequences, roughly 43% of them seen only once. Input material: blood. The receptors derive from a human donor in good health. Each CDR3 is given with its conserved first and last residue. Each record gives: J gene, clone size, V gene, D gene, CDR3 DNA, CDR3 protein. A D gene is named only where the DNA matches it firmly. Size is omitted from some rows. Given values are once, few, many or a class for expanded clones.

TRBJ2-4,-,TRBV20-1,-,TGCAGTGCTAAGCCAACCACGGGGGAAAACATTCAGTACTTC,CSAKPTTGENIQYF
TRBJ1-2,few,TRBV3-1,-,TGTGCCAGCGGGGGGGTACATCCCCTCTATGGCTACACCTTC,CASGGVHPLYGYTF
TRBJ2-7,-,TRBV7-9,-,TGTGCCAGCAGCCACCTAGGGGGGAGCTCCTACGAGCAGTACTTC,CASSHLGGSSYEQYF
TRBJ2-6,few,TRBV5-5,TRBD1,TGTGCCAGCAGCTTGGCCGCGCTGGGACAGGGGGCGAGAGGGGCCAACGTCCTGACTTTC,CASSLAALGQGARGANVLTF
TRBJ2-3,many,TRBV20-1,TRBD2,TGCAGTGGTGGGCGGGGGGAAGATACGCAGTATTTT,CSGGRGEDTQYF
TRBJ2-1,few,TRBV9,-,TGTGCCAGCAGCATGGGTCAGCGCGGTGAGCAGTTCTTC,CASSMGQRGEQFF
TRBJ2-5,few,TRBV20-1,TRBD1,TGCAGTGCTAGCCCAGGGACAGGGGGCGCGGGGACCCAGTACTTC,CSASPGTGGAGTQYF
TRBJ2-7,-,TRBV4-1,TRBD1,TGCGCCAGCAGCCAAGGCGGGACAGGGAGGTACGAGCAGTACTTC,CASSQGGTGRYEQYF
TRBJ1-6,-,TRBV6-6,-,TGTGCCAGCAGTTATCTCGGGAATTCACCCCTCCACTTT,CASSYLGNSPLHF
TRBJ2-5,-,TRBV9,-,TGTGCCAGCAGCGAAGACCCAGCTGGCCAAGAGACCCAGTACTTC,CASSEDPAGQETQYF
TRBJ2-3,-,TRBV27,TRBD1,TGTGCCAGCAGTTTATTTCCCCGGGTAGAGGGGGCCGGTACAGATACGCAGTATTTT,CASSLFPRVEGAGTDTQYF
TRBJ1-1,few,TRBV5-6,-,TGTGCCAGCAGCTTGGCCGCCGGGGCCGTCACTGAAGCTTTCTTT,CASSLAAGAVTEAFF
TRBJ1-2,once,TRBV2,-,TGTGCCAGCAGTGAGGGGAATGATGGCTACACCTTC,CASSEGNDGYTF
TRBJ1-1,-,TRBV7-8,-,TGTGCCAGCAGCTTACTGAGACGAGAAAACACTGAAGCTTTCTTT,CASSLLRRENTEAFF
TRBJ2-5,-,TRBV29-1,-,TGCAGCGGTGGGACTTTGCAGGTGGAGACCCAGTACTTC,CSGGTLQVETQYF
TRBJ1-2,-,TRBV7-9,-,TGTGCCAGCAGCTTAACTATGGGCCCTGGGGGCTACACCTTC,CASSLTMGPGGYTF
TRBJ2-3,-,TRBV28,TRBD1,TGTGCCAGCAGTATCCTCCGTTCCCCATCCGACAGGGGGAGCACAGATACGCAGTATTTT,CASSILRSPSDRGSTDTQYF
TRBJ2-3,-,TRBV4-3,-,TGCGCCAGCAGCCAAGAGCAGGACAGCACCACAGATACGCAGTATTTT,CASSQEQDSTTDTQYF
TRBJ1-2,-,TRBV9,-,TGTGCCAGCAGCGCCGCAGGGGCAGGGAACTATGGCTACACCTTC,CASSAAGAGNYGYTF
TRBJ2-3,-,TRBV9,-,TGTGCCAGCAGCGACCCGACAGGGACTGGGACAGATACGCAGTATTTT,CASSDPTGTGTDTQYF
TRBJ2-7,few,TRBV24-1,-,TGTGCCACCAGTGAATCGAGGGACTACGAGCAGTACTTC,CATSESRDYEQYF
TRBJ2-3,-,TRBV7-9,-,TGTGCCAGCAGCAAACGTACTGGGATAGGAGATACGCAGTATTTT,CASSKRTGIGDTQYF
TRBJ2-6,-,TRBV12-5,-,TGTGCTAGTGGTTTTGACAACGGACAGTATACTGGGGCCAACGTCCGGACTTTC,CASGFDNGQYTGANVRTF
TRBJ2-6,-,TRBV5-1,-,TGCGCCAGCAGCTTGGGCACCTCTCCCCAGCCCCCTGGGGCCAACATCCTGACTTTC,CASSLGTSPQPPGANILTF
TRBJ2-5,few,TRBV9,-,TGTGCCAGCAGCCTATGGGGGGATTTACAAGAGACCCAGTACTTC,CASSLWGDLQETQYF
TRBJ2-5,-,TRBV7-2,-,TGTGCCAGCAGCCCCCCAGCGCGCCCCGTGGAGACCCAGTACTTC,CASSPPARPVETQYF
TRBJ2-3,-,TRBV3-1,TRBD2,TGTGCCAGCAGCCCCCGGACTAGCGGGACCCAGGATACGCAGTATTTT,CASSPRTSGTQDTQYF
TRBJ2-7,-,TRBV20-1,TRBD2,TGCAGTGCCCCTTTAGCGGGGCTCTACAATGAGCAGTACTTC,CSAPLAGLYNEQYF
TRBJ1-1,-,TRBV12-3/TRBV12-4,-,TGTGCCAGCAGCTACGGACAGCTGCTTATGAACACTGAAGCTTTCTTT,CASSYGQLLMNTEAFF
TRBJ1-1,-,TRBV5-1,-,TGCGCCAGTAGCTTGGTAGGGCTTGCCAGGGCACGCGCGGAAGGAGAAGCTTTCTTT,CASSLVGLARARAEGEAFF
TRBJ2-7,-,TRBV4-1,-,TGCGCCAGCAGCCAAGCGGCAGGGACCCCTTCCGAGCAGTACTTC,CASSQAAGTPSEQYF
TRBJ2-3,-,TRBV12-3/TRBV12-4,-,TGTGCCAGCAAGAAGCGCCGGGCTACAGATACGCAGTATTTT,CASKKRRATDTQYF
TRBJ1-1,-,TRBV29-1,-,TGCAGCCTAGAGGGACGGTTGAACACTGAAGCTTTCTTT,CSLEGRLNTEAFF
TRBJ2-1,-,TRBV10-3,-,TGTGCCATCAGTGAGTCGGAGGGGGGACCCCTCGATAAGCAGTTCTTC,CAISESEGGPLDKQFF
TRBJ2-1,-,TRBV4-3,-,TGCGCCAGCAGCCAAGACTCAATCTGGGGGAATGAGCAGTTCTTC,CASSQDSIWGNEQFF
TRBJ1-4,few,TRBV4-3,TRBD1,TGCGCCAGCAGCCAAGGGACAGGGGTCCAAGAAGAAAAACTGTTTTTT,CASSQGTGVQEEKLFF
TRBJ2-7,many,TRBV9,-,TGTGCCAGCAGCGGGGGTCCATCCTACGAGCAGTACTTC,CASSGGPSYEQYF
TRBJ2-1,-,TRBV5-1,TRBD1,TGCGCCAGCAGCCATCCACAGGGGGGAAATGAGCAGTTCTTC,CASSHPQGGNEQFF
TRBJ2-3,-,TRBV7-2,TRBD2,TGTGCCAGCAGCTTAACGCCGATAGCGGGAGTCACAGATACGCAGTATTTT,CASSLTPIAGVTDTQYF
TRBJ1-2,-,TRBV20-1,-,TGCAGTGCTAGAGAAGTGCTGGGAGTAGCTGGCTACACCTTC,CSAREVLGVAGYTF
TRBJ2-1,-,TRBV13,TRBD2,TGTGCCAGCACTAGCGGGGGAAACTCCTACAATGAGCAGTTCTTC,CASTSGGNSYNEQFF
TRBJ2-1,-,TRBV7-7,-,TGTGCCAGCAGCTTGGAGCCAGGGGATGGGCATGAGCAGTTCTTC,CASSLEPGDGHEQFF
TRBJ2-7,few,TRBV29-1,-,TGCAGAGGAATAGTCCTCTACGAGCAGTACTTC,CRGIVLYEQYF
TRBJ1-4,-,TRBV6-5,-,TGTGCCAGCAGACAAACAGTTCAGGAGAATGAAAAACTGTTTTTT,CASRQTVQENEKLFF
TRBJ2-3,many,TRBV10-2,-,TGCGCCAGCAGGGGTCTGGGGACTCCCACAGATACGCAGTATTTT,CASRGLGTPTDTQYF
TRBJ2-6,-,TRBV11-2,-,TGTGCCAGCAGCTTAGTTAGGGTTGGTGTCTTGGGGGCTTCTGGGGCCAACGTCCTGACTTTC,CASSLVRVGVLGASGANVLTF
TRBJ2-5,once,TRBV2,-,TGTGCCGGCAGTGAAACTCCGGCAATTGAGTTAGGGGAGACCCAGTACTTC,CAGSETPAIELGETQYF
TRBJ2-1,few,TRBV7-9,-,TGTGCCAGCAGCTTAGCCCCCGAGCGCTACAATGAGCAGTTCTTC,CASSLAPERYNEQFF